The 22 T cell receptor beta chains below come from one sample, sequenced in a study of T cell repertoires in cytomegalovirus infection. Their target antigens are unknown. TCRdb recomputed calls from the reads with MiXCR, one row per CDR3 protein. The data contain roughly 280,000 distinct CDR3 sequences, approximately 22% of them seen just once; the ten biggest clones take up approximately 19%. The sample consisted of cultured PBMCs, taken from culture after CMV antigen stimulation. The receptors stem from a human donor in good health (CMV status not recorded). Some clones in this sample may be carry-over from other donors' samples.

This clonotype was detected a few times. The rearrangement uses TRBV29-1 and TRBJ1-1, with D possibly matching TRBD1 (5 bases). CDR1 is SQVTM and CDR2 is ANQGSEA in the germline V gene. Trimming cost V 6 bases and J 0 bases, with 17 bases left between them. This CDR3 region has 15 residues. The CDR3 bases are TGCAGCGTGGACCGCCGGGGACCGATGAACACTGAAGCTTTCTTT. Its protein is CSVDRRGPMNTEAFF. Complete variable domain (other parts from reference TRBV29-1 and TRBJ1-1): SAVISQKPSRDICQRGTSLTIQCQVDSQVTMMFWYRQQPGQSLTLIATANQGSEATYESGFVIDKFPISRPNLTFSTLTVSNMSPEDSSIYLCSVDRRGPMNTEAFFGQGTRLTVV.

This clonotype has only one observation. The chain has TRBV19 and TRBJ1-5, with TRBD1 identical over 8 bases. V trimming: 3 bases; J trimming: 7 bases; junction bases outside the gene matches: 11. Germline V gives CDR1 LNHDA, CDR2 SQIVND (reference sequence). The CDR3 loop spans 16 amino acids. CDR3 residues: CASSMAVRGLWQPQHF. The CDR3 nucleotides are TGTGCCAGTAGTATGGCGGTCAGGGGGCTCTGGCAGCCCCAGCATTTT.

This clonotype was picked up a small number of times. CDR3: CASIRDGLSEQYV. The CDR3, as DNA: TGTGCCAGCATCAGGGACGGGTTGAGCGAGCAGTACGTC. The V gene is TRBV7-9, the J gene TRBJ2-7; possibly TRBD1 or TRBD2 for D (5 bases each). The CDR3 has 13 amino acids. V was clipped by 7 bases and J by 6 bases, with 16 bases between them. The germline gives CDR1 SEHNR, CDR2 FQNEAQ (reference sequence).

CDR3 region: CASSLDLSYGAGANVLTF. DNA of the CDR3: TGCGCCAGCAGCTTGGATCTGTCTTACGGGGCTGGGGCCAACGTCCTGACTTTC. V is TRBV5-1 and J is TRBJ2-6, with D maybe TRBD2 (5 bases). The CDR3 covers 18 residues. The germline V and J ends were trimmed by 0 bases and 2 bases, with 15 bases remaining between them. CDR1 SGHRS and CDR2 YFSETQ come from the germline V gene. The complete variable domain, with remaining parts taken from reference TRBV5-1 and TRBJ2-6, reads KAGVTQTPRYLIKTRGQQVTLSCSPISGHRSVSWYQQTPGQGLQFLFEYFSETQRNKGNFPGRFSGRQFSNSRSEMNVSTLELGDSALYLCASSLDLSYGAGANVLTFGAGSRLTVL.

The table lists this clonotype with a few counts. The chain carries TRBV4-1 and TRBJ2-1; 11 bases are shared with TRBD2. J gave up 1 base and V 3 bases, and 2 bases lay outside the gene matches. Germline CDR1 and CDR2: MGHRA and YSYEKL. CDR3 length: 16 amino acids. The CDR3 DNA is TGCGCCAGCAGCCATGTAGCGGGAGGGTCCTACAATGAGCAGTTCTTC. This codes for CASSHVAGGSYNEQFF.

The chain has TRBV29-1 and TRBJ2-7; no clear D. Per the germline V gene, CDR1 is SQVTM and CDR2 is ANQGSEA. The CDR3 has 11 residues. Trimming shortened V by 3 bases and J by 2 bases, and 5 bases separated the two germline ends. CDR3 region: CSVDTTYEQYF. For the CDR3, the DNA is TGCAGCGTTGATACCACCTACGAGCAGTACTTC.

V is TRBV11-2 and J is TRBJ2-3, with D perhaps matching TRBD2 (5 bases). Germline V gene sequence: CDR1 SGHAT, CDR2 FQNNGV. CDR3 length: 13 residues. V lost 6 bases to trimming and J lost 7 bases, with 14 bases between them. The CDR3 region is CASSYTGVNTQYF. The CDR3 DNA is TGTGCCAGCAGTTACACCGGGGTTAATACGCAGTATTTT.

This clonotype came up many times. V usage is TRBV7-2 and J usage is TRBJ2-1, with 7 bases that match TRBD1. The CDR3 totals 15 residues. J gave up 0 bases and V 5 bases, and 4 bases lay outside the gene matches. CDR1 is SGHTA and CDR2 is FQGNSA in the germline V gene. In DNA form, the CDR3 reads TGTGCCAGCAGCCGGGACAGTAGCTCCTACAATGAGCAGTTCTTC. This sequence encodes CASSRDSSSYNEQFF.

This clonotype came up a few times. This chain joins TRBV20-1 and TRBJ2-5; the match to TRBD2 covers 8 bases. The V segment lost 3 bases and the J segment 5 bases; nucleotides outside the gene matches: 5. Looked up from germline, CDR1 is DFQATT and CDR2 is SNEGSKA (reference sequence). This CDR3 has 13 residues. The chain's CDR3 is CSASVAGRETQYF. The CDR3 nucleotides read TGCAGTGCTAGTGTAGCGGGACGGGAGACCCAGTACTTC.

This clonotype was found many times. V and J are TRBV7-2 and TRBJ1-4; 7 bases map to TRBD1. V was pared by 5 bases and J by 4 bases, with 4 bases of the junction left unmatched. This CDR3 has 14 residues. The germline CDR1 and CDR2 sequences are SGHTA and FQGNSA. CDR3 residues: CASSLDRVNEKLFF. Here the CDR3 DNA reads TGTGCCAGCAGCCTAGACAGGGTTAATGAAAAACTGTTTTTT.

V and J are TRBV6-5 and TRBJ1-2, with TRBD1 matching over 9 bases. The CDR3 runs to 15 residues. Germline lookup yields CDR1 MNHEY and CDR2 SVGAGI. The V segment lost 8 bases and the J segment 4 bases; nucleotides outside the gene matches: 11. CDR3 in amino acids: CASSDGGTGTYGYTF. As DNA, the CDR3 is TGTGCCAGCTCTGACGGCGGGACAGGGACCTATGGCTACACCTTC.

The chain employs TRBV27 and TRBJ1-2; unclear D gene. Trimming shortened V by 2 bases and J by 1 base, and 11 bases separated the two germline ends. Germline V gene sequence: CDR1 MNHEY, CDR2 SMNVEV (reference sequence). This CDR3 is 15 amino acids long. The CDR3 nucleotides read TGTGCCAGCAGTTTAGGCTCAGGCCATAACTATGGCTACACCTTC. This sequence encodes CASSLGSGHNYGYTF.

This clonotype was observed a few times. V usage is TRBV2 and J usage is TRBJ2-1, with D possibly being TRBD1 or TRBD2 (6 bases each). The CDR3 sequence is 13 residues long. CDR1 and CDR2 (germline): SNHLY, FYNNEI. V was cut by 8 bases and J by 5 bases, with 13 bases left in between. DNA of the CDR3: TGTGCCAGCGTGATGGAGGGGGACAATGAGCAGTTCTTC. It yields the protein CASVMEGDNEQFF.

At least ten counts were recorded for this clonotype. The gene calls are TRBV7-9 and TRBJ2-3; possibly TRBD2 for D (5 bases). V lost 3 bases to trimming and J lost 6 bases, with 13 bases between them. This CDR3 spans 14 amino acids. Germline V gene data show CDR1 as SEHNR and CDR2 as FQNEAQ (reference sequence). CDR3 region: CASSFLPREDTQYF. DNA of the CDR3: TGTGCCAGCAGCTTCCTCCCAAGGGAGGATACGCAGTATTTT. The full variable domain, completed using reference TRBV7-9 and TRBJ2-3, is DTGVSQNPRHKITKRGQNVTFRCDPISEHNRLYWYRQTLGQGPEFLTYFQNEAQLEKSRLLSDRFSAERPKGSFSTLEIQRTEQGDSAMYLCASSFLPREDTQYFGPGTRLTVL.

This clonotype was observed a handful of times. The chain carries TRBV6-2 or TRBV6-3 and TRBJ2-5, with no clear D. The V gene's germline CDR1 is MNHEY and CDR2 SVGEGT. The CDR3 sequence is 15 residues long. Trimming removed 6 bases from V and 0 bases from J, with 14 bases in between. The CDR3, as DNA: TGTGCCAGCAGAACCATCCGGACGGACCAAGAGACCCAGTACTTC. Its translation is CASRTIRTDQETQYF.

The chain carries TRBV6-2 or TRBV6-3 and TRBJ1-5, with D hard to call. CDR3 length: 13 residues. Germline CDR1 reads MNHEY; CDR2 reads SVGEGT. The V end was cut by 2 bases, the J end by 5 bases, with 7 bases between. The CDR3 here is CASSYHPYQPQHF. For the CDR3, the DNA is TGTGCCAGCAGTTACCACCCTTATCAGCCCCAGCATTTT.

This sequence joins TRBV4-2 and TRBJ2-2; D is undetermined. This CDR3 has 14 amino acids. Germline lookup yields CDR1 LGHNA and CDR2 YNFKEQ. Trimming took 3 bases from V and 3 from J, leaving 8 bases between them. The CDR3 DNA reads TGTGCCAGCAGCCACGTGTTCGACACCGGGGAGCTGTTTTTT. It encodes CASSHVFDTGELFF.

The chain carries TRBV10-3 and TRBJ2-1; perhaps D is TRBD1 or TRBD2 (6 bases each). CDR1 and CDR2 from the germline V gene are ENHRY and SYGVKD. Trimming took off 3 bases at V and 3 bases at J, with 12 bases between the two ends. The CDR3 spans 15 residues. DNA for the CDR3: TGTGCCATCAGTGAAGGGGGAGGCCTCTACAATGAGCAGTTCTTC. Protein sequence: CAISEGGGLYNEQFF.

This clonotype occurred many times. The rearrangement uses TRBV7-2 and TRBJ2-1, with no clear D. The CDR3 totals 10 residues. Trimming cost V 5 bases and J 7 bases, with 3 bases left between them. From germline, CDR1 is SGHTA and CDR2 FQGNSA. The CDR3 region has the DNA TGTGCCAGCAGCCGAAATGAGCAGTTCTTC. This gives the protein CASSRNEQFF.

The chain combines TRBV29-1 with TRBJ1-1; D unclear. The CDR3 sequence is 14 residues long. In germline, CDR1 is SQVTM, CDR2 ANQGSEA. The V gene lost 6 bases and the J gene lost 2 bases, with 16 bases spanning the gap. CDR3: CSVAGLQANTEAFF. CDR3 bases: TGCAGCGTCGCAGGACTGCAGGCCAACACTGAAGCTTTCTTT. Full variable domain (missing parts from reference TRBV29-1 and TRBJ1-1): SAVISQKPSRDICQRGTSLTIQCQVDSQVTMMFWYRQQPGQSLTLIATANQGSEATYESGFVIDKFPISRPNLTFSTLTVSNMSPEDSSIYLCSVAGLQANTEAFFGQGTRLTVV.

The chain couples TRBV11-3 to TRBJ1-6; D gene unclear. Germline V gene sequence: CDR1 SGHNT, CDR2 YENEEA. The length of the CDR3 is 13 residues. V was clipped by 5 bases and J by 9 bases, with 11 bases between them. The CDR3 DNA is TGTGCCAGCAGCAGCAACAGCTTTTCACCCCTCCACTTT. Protein: CASSSNSFSPLHF.

This clonotype has only a few counts. This chain joins TRBV24-1 and TRBJ1-3, with D uncertain. CDR1 is KGHDR, CDR2 SFDVKD, per germline. The V gene lost 3 bases and the J gene lost 14 bases, with 10 bases spanning the gap. CDR3 length equals 11 residues. The CDR3 DNA reads TGTGCCACCAGTGATGGCGGTGAATTATATTTT. The encoded protein is CATSDGGELYF.